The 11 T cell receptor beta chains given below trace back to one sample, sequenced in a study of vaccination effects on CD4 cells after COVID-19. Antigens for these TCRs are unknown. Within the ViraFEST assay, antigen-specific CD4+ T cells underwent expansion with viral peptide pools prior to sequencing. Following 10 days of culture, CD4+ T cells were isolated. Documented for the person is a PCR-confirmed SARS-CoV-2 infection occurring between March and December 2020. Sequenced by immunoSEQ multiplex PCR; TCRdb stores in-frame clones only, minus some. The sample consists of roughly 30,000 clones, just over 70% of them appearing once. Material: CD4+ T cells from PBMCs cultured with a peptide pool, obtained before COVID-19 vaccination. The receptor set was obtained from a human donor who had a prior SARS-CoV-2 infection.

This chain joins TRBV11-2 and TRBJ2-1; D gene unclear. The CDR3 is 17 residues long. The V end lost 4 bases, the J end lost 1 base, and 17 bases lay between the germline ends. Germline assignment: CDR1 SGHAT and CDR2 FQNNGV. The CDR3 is CASSYSPSARSYNEQFF. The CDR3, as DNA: TGTGCCAGCAGCTACAGCCCCTCCGCGAGGTCCTACAATGAGCAGTTCTTC.

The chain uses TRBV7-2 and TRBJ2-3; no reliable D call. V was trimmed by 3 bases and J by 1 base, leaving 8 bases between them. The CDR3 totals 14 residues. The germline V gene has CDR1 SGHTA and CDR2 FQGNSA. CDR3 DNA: TGTGCCAGCAGCTTGCAAGGTGGCACAGATACGCAGTATTTT. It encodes CASSLQGGTDTQYF.

CDR3 amino acids: CASSQAGGAILNQPQHF. The CDR3 DNA is TGCGCCAGCAGCCAAGCAGGAGGGGCGATCCTCAATCAGCCCCAGCATTTT. This chain links TRBV4-1 with TRBJ1-5, with TRBD1 as a possible D gene (5 bases). Between the trimmed V and J ends, which lost 1 base and 3 bases, there was a span of 16 bases. Germline V gene sequence: CDR1 MGHRA, CDR2 YSYEKL. The CDR3 sequence is 17 residues long.

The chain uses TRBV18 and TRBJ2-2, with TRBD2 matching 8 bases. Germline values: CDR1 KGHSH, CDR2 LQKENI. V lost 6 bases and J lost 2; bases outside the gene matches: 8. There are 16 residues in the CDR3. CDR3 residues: CASSPMTSDNTGELFF. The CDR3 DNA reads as TGTGCCAGCTCCCCGATGACTAGCGATAACACCGGGGAGCTGTTTTTT. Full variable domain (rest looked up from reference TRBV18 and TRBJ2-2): NAGVMQNPRHLVRRRGQEARLRCSPMKGHSHVYWYRQLPEEGLKFMVYLQKENIIDESGMPKERFSAEFPKEGPSILRIQQVVRGDSAAYFCASSPMTSDNTGELFFGEGSRLTVL.

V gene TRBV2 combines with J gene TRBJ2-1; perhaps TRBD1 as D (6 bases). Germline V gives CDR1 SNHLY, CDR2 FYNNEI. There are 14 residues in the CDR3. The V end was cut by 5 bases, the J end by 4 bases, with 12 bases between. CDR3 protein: CASSRDTGYNEQFF. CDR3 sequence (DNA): TGTGCCAGCAGTCGGGACACAGGATACAATGAGCAGTTCTTC.

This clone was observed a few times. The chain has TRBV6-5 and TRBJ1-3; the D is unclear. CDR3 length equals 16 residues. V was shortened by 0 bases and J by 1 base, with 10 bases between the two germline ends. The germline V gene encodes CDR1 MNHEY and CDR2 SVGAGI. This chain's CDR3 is CASSYSGPVSGNTIYF. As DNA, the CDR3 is TGTGCCAGCAGTTACTCAGGGCCCGTGTCTGGAAACACCATATATTTT.

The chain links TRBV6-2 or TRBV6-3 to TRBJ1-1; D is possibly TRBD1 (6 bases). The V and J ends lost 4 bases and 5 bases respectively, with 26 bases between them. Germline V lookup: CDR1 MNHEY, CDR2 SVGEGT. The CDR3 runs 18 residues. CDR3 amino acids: CASSFPGGTLTLLTEAFF. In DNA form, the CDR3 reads TGTGCCAGCAGTTTCCCTGGGGGGACACTTACTTTACTGACTGAAGCTTTCTTT.

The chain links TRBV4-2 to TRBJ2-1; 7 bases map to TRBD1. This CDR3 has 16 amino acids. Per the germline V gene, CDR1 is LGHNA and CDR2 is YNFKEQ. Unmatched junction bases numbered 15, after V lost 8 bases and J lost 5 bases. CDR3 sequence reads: CASASSPGGGDNEQFF. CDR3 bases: TGTGCCAGCGCATCCTCACCAGGGGGTGGTGACAATGAGCAGTTCTTC.

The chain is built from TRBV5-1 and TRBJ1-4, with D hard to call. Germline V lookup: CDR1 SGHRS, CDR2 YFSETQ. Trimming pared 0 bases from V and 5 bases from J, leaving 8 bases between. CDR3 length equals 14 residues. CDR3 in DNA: TGCGCCAGCAGCTTGGGTACAGAAAATGAAAAACTGTTTTTT. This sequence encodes CASSLGTENEKLFF.

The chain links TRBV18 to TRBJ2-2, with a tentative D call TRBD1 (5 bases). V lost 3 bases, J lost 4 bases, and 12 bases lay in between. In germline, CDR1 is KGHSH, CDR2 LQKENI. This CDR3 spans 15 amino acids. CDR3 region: CASSPRQGSTGELFF. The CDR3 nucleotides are TGTGCCAGCTCACCTCGGCAGGGATCCACCGGGGAGCTGTTTTTT.

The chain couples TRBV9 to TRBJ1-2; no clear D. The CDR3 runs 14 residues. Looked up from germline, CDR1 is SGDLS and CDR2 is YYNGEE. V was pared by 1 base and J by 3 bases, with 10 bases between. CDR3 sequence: CASSVKEGYYGYTF. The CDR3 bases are TGTGCCAGCAGCGTAAAGGAAGGGTACTATGGCTACACCTTC.